The 32 T cell receptor beta chains presented below share a single source sample, sequenced in a study of blood T cell repertoires in COVID-19. Only in-frame clones appear in the TCRdb table, and some are missing; sequencing was by immunoSEQ multiplex PCR. The data show roughly 190,000 clones, with roughly 86% seen just once and approximately 5% held by the top ten. What was sequenced was peripheral blood. These receptors were obtained from a woman aged 70 to 79 with active or convalescent COVID-19.

This chain uses TRBV11-1 with TRBJ2-5; 7 bases agree with TRBD2. Germline loops: CDR1 SGHAT, CDR2 FQDESV (reference sequence). V trimming: 2 bases; J trimming: 5 bases; junction bases outside the gene matches: 8. The CDR3 is 15 amino acids. Written as DNA, the CDR3 is TGTGCCAGCAGCTTACCGCGCGGGAGATGGGAGACCCAGTACTTC. Translating gives CASSLPRGRWETQYF.

This clone was counted between two and nine times. The rearrangement links TRBV27 to TRBJ2-7; no definite D call. CDR1 and CDR2 (germline): MNHEY, SMNVEV (reference sequence). V lost 5 bases to trimming and J lost 7 bases, with 18 bases between them. The CDR3 loop spans 14 amino acids. The chain's CDR3 is CASSPGSGSWEQYF. CDR3 coding DNA: TGTGCCAGCAGTCCCGGGTCCGGTTCGTGGGAGCAGTACTTC.

J is TRBJ2-1 and V is TRBV9; tentative D call: TRBD2 (5 bases). Germline V gene lookup returns CDR1 SGDLS and CDR2 YYNGEE. This CDR3 has 13 amino acids. Trimming took off 0 bases at V and 8 bases at J, with 9 bases between the two ends. The CDR3 bases are TGTGCCAGCAGCGTAGTCGGGAATGATGAGCAGTTCTTC. This sequence encodes CASSVVGNDEQFF.

The chain is built from TRBV4-2 and TRBJ1-1; D might be TRBD1 (5 bases). V dropped 0 bases and J dropped 4 bases, with 9 bases sitting between them. Germline V gives CDR1 LGHNA, CDR2 YNFKEQ. The CDR3 extends over 14 amino acids. The CDR3, as DNA: TGTGCCAGCAGCCAAGATTGGGGCGGCACTGAAGCTTTCTTT. It encodes CASSQDWGGTEAFF.

CDR3 bases: TGTGCCAGCAGCTTAGGAGGTACCGGGGAGCTGTTTTTT. Translation: CASSLGGTGELFF. The chain couples TRBV11-2 to TRBJ2-2; D call uncertain. This CDR3 contains 13 residues. The V and J ends lost 1 base and 5 bases respectively, with 5 bases between them. Germline V gene sequence: CDR1 SGHAT, CDR2 FQNNGV.

The gene calls are TRBV13 and TRBJ2-5; 9 bases are shared with TRBD1. After removal of 5 bases from V and 7 bases from J, the junction contained 8 bases not matched to a gene. Germline CDR1 is PRHDT and CDR2 is FYEKMQ (reference sequence). This CDR3 has 14 amino acids. The CDR3 spells CASSLGQGFGTQYF. Here the CDR3 DNA reads TGTGCCAGCAGCCTGGGACAGGGCTTTGGGACCCAGTACTTC.

The chain recombines TRBV5-1 with TRBJ2-1; 11 bases are shared with TRBD2. The V gene's germline CDR1 is SGHRS and CDR2 YFSETQ. With V trimmed by 1 base and J by 7 bases, 4 bases remained unmatched. The length of the CDR3 is 15 residues. The CDR3: CASSLPGTSGNEQFF. The DNA of the CDR3 is TGCGCCAGCAGCTTGCCGGGGACTAGCGGAAATGAGCAGTTCTTC. The complete variable domain, with remaining parts taken from reference TRBV5-1 and TRBJ2-1, reads KAGVTQTPRYLIKTRGQQVTLSCSPISGHRSVSWYQQTPGQGLQFLFEYFSETQRNKGNFPGRFSGRQFSNSRSEMNVSTLELGDSALYLCASSLPGTSGNEQFFGPGTRLTVL.

The chain uses TRBV5-4 and TRBJ1-2, with 9 bases fitting TRBD1. Germline V gene sequence: CDR1 SGHNT, CDR2 YYREEE (reference sequence). The CDR3 totals 14 residues. With V trimmed by 4 bases and J by 3 bases, 4 bases remained unmatched. The CDR3 DNA sequence: TGTGCCAGCAGCCCACAGGGGGCTGACTATGGCTACACCTTC. Translated, it gives CASSPQGADYGYTF.

V is TRBV18 and J is TRBJ1-5; TRBD1 matches 9 bases. The germline gives CDR1 KGHSH, CDR2 LQKENI. The length of the CDR3 is 15 residues. V was pared by 2 bases and J by 6 bases, with 5 bases of the junction left unmatched. The DNA for the CDR3 is TGTGCCAGCTCACCAGGTCGACAGGGGGGTCAGCCCCAGCATTTT. Translating gives CASSPGRQGGQPQHF. Drawing the rest from reference TRBV18 and TRBJ1-5, the complete variable domain is NAGVMQNPRHLVRRRGQEARLRCSPMKGHSHVYWYRQLPEEGLKFMVYLQKENIIDESGMPKERFSAEFPKEGPSILRIQQVVRGDSAAYFCASSPGRQGGQPQHFGDGTRLSIL.

The chain carries TRBV7-9 and TRBJ2-2; perhaps TRBD2 as D (6 bases). Germline values: CDR1 SEHNR, CDR2 FQNEAQ (reference sequence). V shed 3 bases and J shed 6 bases, with 17 bases lying between them. The CDR3 extends over 16 amino acids. The CDR3 DNA sequence: TGTGCCAGCAGCTTCCTAACAACGGGACTGGCCGGGGAGCTGTTTTTT. As protein: CASSFLTTGLAGELFF.

This clone was observed once. The chain combines TRBV6-2 or TRBV6-3 with TRBJ1-1, with TRBD1 matching over 8 bases. CDR3 length: 15 amino acids. The germline V gene has CDR1 MNHEY and CDR2 SVGEGT. With 6 bases clipped from V and 5 bases from J, the junction kept 11 bases outside the gene matches. The CDR3 DNA follows: TGTGCCAGCAGCCTCAGGGGGCCCTTGAGAACTGAAGCTTTCTTT. It codes for CASSLRGPLRTEAFF.

The J gene is TRBJ1-2, the V gene TRBV28; weak D call: TRBD1 (6 bases). Trimming shortened V by 5 bases and J by 8 bases, and 18 bases separated the two germline ends. The CDR3 totals 14 residues. Germline CDR1 MDHEN, CDR2 SYDVKM. The CDR3 protein is CASSLDRPLRGYTF. The CDR3 DNA reads as TGTGCCAGCAGTCTCGACAGGCCATTGAGGGGCTACACCTTC.

J is TRBJ1-3 and V is TRBV19; TRBD1 matches at 9 bases. V dropped 3 bases and J dropped 4; count of bases not matched to a gene: 7. This CDR3 is built from 16 residues. Germline V lookup: CDR1 LNHDA, CDR2 SQIVND (reference sequence). The CDR3 DNA reads TGTGCCAGTAGTATCTTCGGGACAGGGAACGGAAACACCATATATTTT. Residues: CASSIFGTGNGNTIYF.

The V call is TRBV7-2, the J call TRBJ2-1, with D possibly matching TRBD2 (6 bases). V lost 3 bases and J lost 3, with 9 bases in between. This CDR3 has 14 residues. Per the germline V gene, CDR1 is SGHTA and CDR2 is FQGNSA. The CDR3 sequence: CASSFEGGYNEQFF. The CDR3 nucleotides are TGTGCCAGCAGCTTTGAGGGAGGCTACAATGAGCAGTTCTTC.

The chain joins TRBV27 to TRBJ2-1; 9 bases line up with TRBD1. The germline V gene encodes CDR1 MNHEY and CDR2 SMNVEV (reference sequence). With 3 bases clipped from V and 5 bases from J, the junction kept 5 bases outside the gene matches. The CDR3 runs to 15 residues. As DNA, the CDR3 is TGTGCCAGCAGTTTGAGACAGGGGGTCCACAATGAGCAGTTCTTC. Translated, it gives CASSLRQGVHNEQFF.

This clone was seen a single time. The chain is built from TRBV7-9 and TRBJ2-1; 7 positions agree with TRBD2. The CDR3 spans 14 residues. Germline V gene data show CDR1 as SEHNR and CDR2 as FQNEAQ (reference sequence). J gave up 8 bases and V 10 bases, and 14 bases lay outside the gene matches. The CDR3: CATQGGGSIDEQFF. DNA of the CDR3: TGTGCCACCCAGGGAGGCGGGAGTATCGATGAGCAGTTCTTC.

This chain links TRBV7-8 with TRBJ1-6; D ambiguous. Germline V gene lookup returns CDR1 SGHVS and CDR2 FQNEAQ. The CDR3 is made up of 16 amino acids. V shed 2 bases and J shed 7 bases, with 15 bases lying between them. CDR3 nucleotides: TGTGCCAGCAGCTTACAAAAACCGAGCGTGAATTCACCCCTCCACTTT. It specifies CASSLQKPSVNSPLHF.

The chain couples TRBV27 to TRBJ2-4; the D gene is possibly TRBD2 (6 bases). The CDR3 covers 16 residues. In germline, CDR1 is MNHEY, CDR2 SMNVEV (reference sequence). V was cut by 6 bases and J by 0 bases, with 15 bases left in between. This CDR3 is CASSSYPGGAKNIQYF. DNA for the CDR3: TGTGCCAGCAGCTCATACCCCGGGGGAGCCAAAAACATTCAGTACTTC.

Here the CDR3 DNA reads TGTGCCAGCAGTTTATCGGGACAGGTTAGCAATCAGCCCCAGCATTTT. Protein: CASSLSGQVSNQPQHF. The chain combines TRBV27 with TRBJ1-5; 8 bases fit TRBD1. The CDR3 consists of 16 residues. Trimming at V came to 0 bases and at J to 0 bases, leaving 1 base not matched to a gene. Germline V CDR1 and CDR2: MNHEY, SMNVEV (reference sequence).

The CDR3 DNA reads TGTGCCAGCAGTGAAGTTGGGAGCGGGACGGGCAATGAGCAGTTCTTC. It is translated as CASSEVGSGTGNEQFF. The rearrangement links TRBV2 to TRBJ2-1; 7 nucleotides match TRBD2. Germline CDR1 SNHLY, CDR2 FYNNEI. J lost 6 bases, V lost 1 base, and 9 bases had no gene match. This CDR3 has 16 amino acids. The complete variable domain, with remaining parts taken from reference TRBV2 and TRBJ2-1, reads EPEVTQTPSHQVTQMGQEVILRCVPISNHLYFYWYRQILGQKVEFLVSFYNNEISEKSEIFDDQFSVERPDGSNFTLKIRSTKLEDSAMYFCASSEVGSGTGNEQFFGPGTRLTVL.

This sequence joins TRBV20-1 and TRBJ1-1, with unresolved D. The V end lost 5 bases, the J end lost 8 bases, and 12 bases lay between the germline ends. The CDR3 totals 11 residues. CDR1 and CDR2 from the germline V gene are DFQATT and SNEGSKA (reference sequence). The CDR3 DNA reads as TGCAGTGCTTTATTGACTCAGGAAGCTTTCTTT. Translation gives CSALLTQEAFF.

The chain is built from TRBV5-1 and TRBJ2-2, with TRBD1 matching 11 bases. V was pared by 5 bases and J by 7 bases, with 10 bases of the junction left unmatched. The CDR3 spans 16 residues. In germline, CDR1 is SGHRS, CDR2 YFSETQ. This chain's CDR3 is CASSPGQGAGSGELFF. The CDR3 nucleotides are TGCGCCAGCAGTCCTGGACAGGGGGCGGGAAGCGGGGAGCTGTTTTTT. Using reference TRBV5-1 and TRBJ2-2 for the parts outside the CDR3, the full variable domain is KAGVTQTPRYLIKTRGQQVTLSCSPISGHRSVSWYQQTPGQGLQFLFEYFSETQRNKGNFPGRFSGRQFSNSRSEMNVSTLELGDSALYLCASSPGQGAGSGELFFGEGSRLTVL.

The J gene is TRBJ2-2, the V gene TRBV7-8, with 9 bases identical to TRBD1. With V trimmed by 5 bases and J by 6 bases, 7 bases remained unmatched. CDR1 SGHVS and CDR2 FQNEAQ come from the germline V gene. CDR3 length equals 15 residues. The CDR3 protein is CASSPGTGRAGELFF. CDR3 sequence (DNA): TGTGCCAGCAGCCCCGGGACAGGGAGGGCCGGGGAGCTGTTTTTT.

The chain carries TRBV19 and TRBJ2-1; D may be TRBD2 (5 bases). CDR1 is LNHDA, CDR2 SQIVND, per germline (reference sequence). CDR3 length: 13 residues. With 5 bases removed from V and 10 bases from J, the gap between germline ends came to 15 bases. CDR3 DNA sequence: TGTGCCAGTAGTCCCTTTTTACGCGGGGAGCAGTTCTTC. Encoded protein: CASSPFLRGEQFF.

The V gene is TRBV27, the J gene TRBJ2-1, with TRBD2 matching over 8 bases. This CDR3 has 17 amino acids. The J segment lost 7 bases and the V segment lost 4 bases, leaving 15 bases of the junction unmatched. Germline-derived CDR1 and CDR2 are MNHEY and SMNVEV (reference sequence). In DNA, the CDR3 is TGTGCCAGCAGTTCCCTACGACTAGCGCCGCGGGGAAATGAGCAGTTCTTC. It codes for CASSSLRLAPRGNEQFF.

The CDR3 nucleotides read TGTGCCAGCGCCATTGGACAGGGCTCGTACGAGCAGTACTTC. The encoded protein is CASAIGQGSYEQYF. The V gene is TRBV28, the J gene TRBJ2-7; 8 bases are shared with TRBD1. The junction had 10 bases not matched to a gene; V was cut back by 8 bases and J by 4 bases. Germline assignment: CDR1 MDHEN and CDR2 SYDVKM. The CDR3 is made up of 14 amino acids.

The chain employs TRBV4-1 and TRBJ2-1; TRBD2 aligns across 7 bases. In germline, CDR1 is MGHRA, CDR2 YSYEKL. The CDR3 has 13 residues. Trimming removed 9 bases from V and 0 bases from J; junction bases left unmatched: 2. The DNA of the CDR3 is TGCGCCAGTGGGGGGGGCTCCTACAATGAGCAGTTCTTC. Its translation: CASGGGSYNEQFF.

The chain has TRBV11-2 and TRBJ2-5; 7 bases agree with TRBD2. CDR3 size: 15 residues. The V gene end was trimmed by 5 bases and the J gene end by 4 bases; junction bases not matched to a gene: 10. Per the germline V gene, CDR1 is SGHAT and CDR2 is FQNNGV. CDR3 DNA sequence: TGTGCCAGCAGCCGCTACCCGGGAGGAGCAGAGACCCAGTACTTC. Encoded protein: CASSRYPGGAETQYF.

The chain carries TRBV6-2 or TRBV6-3 and TRBJ2-1, with 13 positions matching TRBD2. J gave up 6 bases and V 1 base, and 3 bases lay outside the gene matches. This CDR3 is built from 16 residues. From germline, CDR1 is MNHEY and CDR2 SVGEGT. The CDR3 sequence is CASSYLGLAGRNEQFF. The CDR3 DNA is TGTGCCAGCAGTTACTTGGGACTAGCGGGACGCAATGAGCAGTTCTTC.

The chain joins TRBV11-2 to TRBJ2-2, with a tentative D call TRBD1 (6 bases). From germline, CDR1 is SGHAT and CDR2 FQNNGV. Trimming took off 7 bases at V and 4 bases at J, with 13 bases between the two ends. The CDR3 is made up of 14 amino acids. The CDR3 is CASTTQGSTGELFF. CDR3 in DNA: TGTGCCAGCACCACCCAGGGGAGCACCGGGGAGCTGTTTTTT.

V usage is TRBV5-4 and J usage is TRBJ2-1; 8 positions agree with TRBD1. Looked up from germline, CDR1 is SGHNT and CDR2 is YYREEE (reference sequence). V lost 4 bases, J lost 3 bases, and 6 bases stayed unmatched. The CDR3 totals 15 residues. CDR3 sequence: CASSGAGGSYNEQFF. The CDR3 region has the DNA TGTGCCAGCAGCGGCGCAGGGGGCAGCTACAATGAGCAGTTCTTC.

V gene TRBV4-1 combines with J gene TRBJ2-2, with unresolved D. V was clipped by 4 bases and J by 3 bases, with 15 bases between them. CDR1 is MGHRA and CDR2 is YSYEKL in the germline V gene. The CDR3 contains 16 residues. CDR3 amino acids: CASSPGLTHDTGELFF. The DNA of the CDR3 is TGCGCCAGCAGCCCCGGCCTGACTCACGACACCGGGGAGCTGTTTTTT.